What follows is one T cell receptor (beta chain) and its context. Antigen: not known. This sample was taken from a study of T cell responses to AZD1222 COVID-19 vaccine. Findings and caveats of the study: Baseline antibody screening turned up just five to seven seropositive AZD1222 recipients. There were mostly white British donors and more females than males, and clonal diversity was possibly underestimated.

Produced via immunoSEQ multiplex PCR; TCRdb's table is partial and in-frame only. Of about 180,000 clones in the sample, around 90% were seen once. The CDR3 totals 14 residues. CDR1 and CDR2 (germline): LGHNA, YSLEER. V was cut by 4 bases and J by 5 bases, with 11 bases left in between. This chain links TRBV4-3 with TRBJ1-4; D might be TRBD1 (6 bases). The clonotype originates from an adult in good health. This specimen consisted of peripheral blood, obtained on day 0 of AZD1222 vaccination. CDR3 residues: CASSPDRYNEKLFF. DNA for the CDR3: TGCGCCAGCAGCCCGGACAGATACAATGAAAAACTGTTTTTT.